Detailed here is one T cell receptor (beta chain). Study processing details: Amplification of reference gene primers was used by the study to estimate nucleated cell counts. Clones were read by immunoSEQ multiplex PCR, and TCRdb kept only the in-frame ones, dropping some. For V, J and clone size, that table is used; D and trimming come from the DNA. Here the sample spans roughly 340,000 clones, about 90% being singletons. This sample was taken from a study of blood T cell repertoires in COVID-19. About the study: The United States, Italy and Spain supplied acute and convalescent COVID-19 samples. Sources were T cells, B-cell-depleted T cells, or PBMCs; the material itself was cDNA or gDNA.

CDR3 length: 11 amino acids. The germline V gene has CDR1 GTSNPN and CDR2 SVGIG (reference sequence). The germline V and J ends were trimmed by 4 bases and 6 bases, with 8 bases remaining between them. The TCR was taken from a woman younger than 35 who had recovered from COVID-19. The rearrangement uses TRBV30 and TRBJ2-3, with D unclear. The sequenced sample was peripheral blood. The CDR3 loop is CAWTGRDTQYF. In nucleotides, the CDR3 is TGTGCCTGGACAGGCAGGGATACGCAGTATTTT.